The T cell receptor (beta chain) under discussion was sequenced for a study of T-cell reconstitution after alpha-beta-depleted transplantation in children. Preparation of the TCRbeta library was carried out with unique molecular identifiers. TCRdb passed the PCR reads through MiXCR, listing each CDR3 protein once. The data show around 6,500 distinct CDR3 sequences, about 10% seen once. CDR3 length: 14 residues. CDR1 SGHDT and CDR2 YYEEEE come from the germline V gene. Trimming cost V 3 bases and J 6 bases; bases outside gene matches: 5. A remark on this clonotype: Its antigen is as yet unknown. A much larger clone is a single base away; this may be a read error.

Study-level points and caveats: In patients about two months after transplant, alpha-beta T cells reportedly arose from several hundred expanded graft clones.

The input for sequencing was PBMCs, mostly from graft donor cells, taken 180 days after TCRalphabeta/CD19-depleted stem cell transplant. This rearrangement joins TRBV5-6 to TRBJ1-5, with 8 bases fitting TRBD1. The receptor was derived from a child less than two years old who had a stem cell transplant for acute myeloid leukemia, so the T cells may come from the graft donor. CDR3 loop: CASSSDRGSQPQHF. As DNA, the CDR3 is TGTGCCAGCAGCTCCGACAGGGGTAGTCAGCCCCAGCATTTT.